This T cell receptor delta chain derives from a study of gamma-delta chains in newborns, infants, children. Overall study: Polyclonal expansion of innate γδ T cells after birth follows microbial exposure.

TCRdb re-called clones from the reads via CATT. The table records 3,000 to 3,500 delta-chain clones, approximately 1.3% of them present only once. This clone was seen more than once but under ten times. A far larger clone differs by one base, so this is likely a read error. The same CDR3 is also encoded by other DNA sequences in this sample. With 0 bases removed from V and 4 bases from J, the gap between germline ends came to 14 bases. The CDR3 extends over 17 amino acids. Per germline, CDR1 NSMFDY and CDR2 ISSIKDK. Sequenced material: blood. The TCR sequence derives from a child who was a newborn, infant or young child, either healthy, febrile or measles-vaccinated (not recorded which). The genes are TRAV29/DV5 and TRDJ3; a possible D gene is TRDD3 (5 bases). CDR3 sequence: CAASAGATSWDTRQMFF. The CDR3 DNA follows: TGTGCAGCAAGCGCGGGGGCCACCTCTTGGGACACCCGACAGATGTTTTTC.